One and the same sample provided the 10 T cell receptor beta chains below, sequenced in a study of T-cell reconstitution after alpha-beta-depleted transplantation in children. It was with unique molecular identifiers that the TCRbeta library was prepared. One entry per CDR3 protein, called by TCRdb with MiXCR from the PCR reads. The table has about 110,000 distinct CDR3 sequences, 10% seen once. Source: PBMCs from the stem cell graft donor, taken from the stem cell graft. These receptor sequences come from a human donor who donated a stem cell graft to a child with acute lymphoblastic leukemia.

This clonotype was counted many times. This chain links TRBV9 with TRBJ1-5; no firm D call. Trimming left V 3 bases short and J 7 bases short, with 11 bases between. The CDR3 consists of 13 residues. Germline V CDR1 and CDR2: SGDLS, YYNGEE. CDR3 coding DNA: TGTGCCAGCAGCGGGGGAGGGCTACAGCCCCAGCATTTT. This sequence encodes CASSGGGLQPQHF.

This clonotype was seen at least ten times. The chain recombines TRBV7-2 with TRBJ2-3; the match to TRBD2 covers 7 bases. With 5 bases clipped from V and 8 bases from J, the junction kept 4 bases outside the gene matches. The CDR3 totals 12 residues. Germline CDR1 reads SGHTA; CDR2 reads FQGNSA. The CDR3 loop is CASSPSGLTQYF. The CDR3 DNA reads TGTGCCAGCAGCCCTAGCGGACTTACGCAGTATTTT.

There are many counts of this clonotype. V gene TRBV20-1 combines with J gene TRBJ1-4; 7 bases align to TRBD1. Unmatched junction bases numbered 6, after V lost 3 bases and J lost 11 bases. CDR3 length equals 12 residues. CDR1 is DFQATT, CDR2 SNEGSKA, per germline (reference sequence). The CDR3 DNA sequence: TGCAGTGCTAGTCTTGACAGGGCGAAACTGTTTTTT. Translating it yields CSASLDRAKLFF.

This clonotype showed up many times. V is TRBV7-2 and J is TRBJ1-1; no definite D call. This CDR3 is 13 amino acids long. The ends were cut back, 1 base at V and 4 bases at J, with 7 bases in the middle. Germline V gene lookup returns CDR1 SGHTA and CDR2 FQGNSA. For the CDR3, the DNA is TGTGCCAGCAGCTTAGAAGGGCTCACTGAAGCTTTCTTT. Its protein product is CASSLEGLTEAFF.

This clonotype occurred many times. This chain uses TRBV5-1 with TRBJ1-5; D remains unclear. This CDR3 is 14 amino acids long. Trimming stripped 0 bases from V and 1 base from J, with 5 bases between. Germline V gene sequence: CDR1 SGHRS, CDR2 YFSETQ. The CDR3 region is CASSLEGSNQPQHF. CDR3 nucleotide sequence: TGCGCCAGCAGCTTGGAAGGGAGCAATCAGCCCCAGCATTTT.

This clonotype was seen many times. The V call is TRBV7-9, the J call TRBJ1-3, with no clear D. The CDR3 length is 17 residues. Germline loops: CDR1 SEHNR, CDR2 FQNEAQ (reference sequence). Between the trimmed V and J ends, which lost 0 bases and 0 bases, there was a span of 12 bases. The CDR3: CASSLAEWVLSGNTIYF. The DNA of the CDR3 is TGTGCCAGCAGCTTAGCGGAGTGGGTGCTCTCTGGAAACACCATATATTTT. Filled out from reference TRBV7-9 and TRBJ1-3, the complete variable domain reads DTGVSQNPRHKITKRGQNVTFRCDPISEHNRLYWYRQTLGQGPEFLTYFQNEAQLEKSRLLSDRFSAERPKGSFSTLEIQRTEQGDSAMYLCASSLAEWVLSGNTIYFGEGSWLTVV.

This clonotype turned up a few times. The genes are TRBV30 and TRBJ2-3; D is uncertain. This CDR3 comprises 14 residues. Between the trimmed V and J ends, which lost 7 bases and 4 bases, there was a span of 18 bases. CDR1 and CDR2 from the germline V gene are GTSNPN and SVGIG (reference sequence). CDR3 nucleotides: TGTGCCTCCACACCCCAACGTAGGGCAGATACGCAGTATTTT. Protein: CASTPQRRADTQYF. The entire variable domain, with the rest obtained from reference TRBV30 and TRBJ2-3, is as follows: SQTIHQWPATLVQPVGSPLSLECTVEGTSNPNLYWYRQAAGRGLQLLFYSVGIGQISSEVPQNLSASRPQDRQFILSSKKLLLSDSGFYLCASTPQRRADTQYFGPGTRLTVL.

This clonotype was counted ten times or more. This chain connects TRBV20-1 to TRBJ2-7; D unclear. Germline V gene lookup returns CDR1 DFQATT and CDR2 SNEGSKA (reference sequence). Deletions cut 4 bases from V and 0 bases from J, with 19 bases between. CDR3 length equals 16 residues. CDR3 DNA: TGCAGTGCTAACTGGGTGGTGGGTCTGGACTCCTACGAGCAGTACTTC. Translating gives CSANWVVGLDSYEQYF.

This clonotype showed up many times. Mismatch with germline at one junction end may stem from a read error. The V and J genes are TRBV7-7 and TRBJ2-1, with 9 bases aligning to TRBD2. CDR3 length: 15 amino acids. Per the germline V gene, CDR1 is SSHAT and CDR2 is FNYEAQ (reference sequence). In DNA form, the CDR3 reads TGTGCTAGCAGCTCCTATAGCGGGAGACTCAATGAGCAGTTCTTC. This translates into CASSSYSGRLNEQFF.

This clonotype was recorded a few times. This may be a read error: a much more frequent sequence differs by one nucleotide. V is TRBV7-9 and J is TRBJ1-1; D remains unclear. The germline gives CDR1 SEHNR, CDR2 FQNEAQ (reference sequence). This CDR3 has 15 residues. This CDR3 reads CSSTTRTAKNTEAFF. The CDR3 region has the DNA TGTTCCAGCACCACTAGGACGGCTAAGAACACTGAAGCTTTCTTT. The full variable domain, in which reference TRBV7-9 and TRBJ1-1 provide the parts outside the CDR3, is DTGVSQNPRHKITKRGQNVTFRCDPISEHNRLYWYRQTLGQGPEFLTYFQNEAQLEKSRLLSDRFSAERPKGSFSTLEIQRTEQGDSAMYLCSSTTRTAKNTEAFFGQGTRLTVV.